Presented here are 9 T cell receptor beta chains from one specimen sequenced in a study of OX40 agonist ivuxolimab in advanced cancers. Sequenced by immunoSEQ multiplex PCR; TCRdb stores in-frame clones only, minus some. This sample carries approximately 54,000 clones, roughly 80% of them seen once, and the ten largest clones take about 3%. Sample: CD4+ or CD8+ T cells sorted from blood, taken in a trial of the OX40 agonist ivuxolimab. The receptor set was obtained from an adult with an advanced solid tumor such as melanoma, head and neck, liver or kidney cancer.

This clone occurred a few times. J is TRBJ1-6 and V is TRBV6-1; 7 bases align to TRBD1. The CDR3 consists of 15 residues. Germline loops: CDR1 MNHNS, CDR2 SASEGT. The J segment lost 6 bases and the V segment lost 5 bases, leaving 7 bases of the junction unmatched. CDR3 residues: CASSPSTGRNSPLHF. CDR3 DNA sequence: TGTGCCAGCAGTCCTTCGACAGGGCGTAATTCACCCCTCCACTTT.

The genes are TRBV11-1 and TRBJ2-1; 8 positions match TRBD2. This CDR3 has 14 residues. Germline V CDR1 and CDR2: SGHAT, FQDESV (reference sequence). V lost 5 bases and J lost 11; bases outside the gene matches: 11. For the CDR3, the DNA is TGTGCCAGCAGCAGATCAACTAGCGGTCTACAGCAGTTCTTC. Translated: CASSRSTSGLQQFF.

This clone was counted a few times. The chain employs TRBV19 and TRBJ1-2; 8 bases are a match to TRBD1. In germline, CDR1 is LNHDA, CDR2 SQIVND (reference sequence). V was clipped by 6 bases and J by 4 bases; unmatched bases: 7. There are 14 residues in the CDR3. The CDR3 DNA reads TGTGCCAGTAGGGAGACAGGGGAAGGCTATGGCTACACCTTC. Its translation: CASRETGEGYGYTF.

As DNA, the CDR3 is TGCGCCAGCAGCCACGGGGGGACGGCCTACGAGCAGTACTTC. This sequence encodes CASSHGGTAYEQYF. This chain uses TRBV4-1 with TRBJ2-7; 7 bases match TRBD2. The CDR3 runs 14 residues. V gave up 3 bases and J gave up 2 bases; unmatched junction bases: 4. Germline V CDR1 and CDR2: MGHRA, YSYEKL.

V is TRBV28 and J is TRBJ2-2; D perhaps matches TRBD2 (5 bases). Germline values: CDR1 MDHEN, CDR2 SYDVKM. The CDR3 contains 13 residues. Trimming removed 8 bases from V and 4 bases from J, with 11 bases in between. DNA for the CDR3: TGTGCCAGCCACGGGCTAGCCACCGGGGAGCTGTTTTTT. This encodes CASHGLATGELFF.

This chain links TRBV18 with TRBJ2-5; D is ambiguous. The CDR3 runs to 15 residues. Germline assignment: CDR1 KGHSH and CDR2 LQKENI. V gave up 4 bases and J gave up 0 bases, with 12 bases separating them. The CDR3 region has the DNA TGTGCCAGCTCACTAACAAGTGACTACCAAGAGACCCAGTACTTC. Translated, it gives CASSLTSDYQETQYF.

V is TRBV5-1 and J is TRBJ2-3, with D tentatively TRBD1 or TRBD2 (5 bases each). Germline V gives CDR1 SGHRS, CDR2 YFSETQ. Trimming shortened V by 0 bases and J by 6 bases, and 17 bases separated the two germline ends. This CDR3 spans 16 amino acids. The CDR3 here is CASSLARFRDDDTQYF. In DNA form, the CDR3 reads TGCGCCAGCAGCTTGGCGAGATTCAGGGACGACGATACGCAGTATTTT.

The V and J genes are TRBV5-1 and TRBJ2-3; no clear D gene. With 3 bases removed from V and 2 bases from J, the gap between germline ends came to 16 bases. CDR1 is SGHRS and CDR2 is YFSETQ in the germline V gene. This CDR3 has 16 residues. The CDR3 here is CASSSGVSHSTDTQYF. The CDR3 DNA sequence: TGCGCCAGCAGCTCAGGCGTCTCCCATTCCACAGATACGCAGTATTTT.

This chain links TRBV4-1 with TRBJ2-7; TRBD1 matches 8 bases. V gave up 4 bases and J gave up 6 bases; unmatched junction bases: 5. CDR3 length: 13 amino acids. CDR1 MGHRA and CDR2 YSYEKL come from the germline V gene. The CDR3 sequence is CASSRGQGSEQYF. The CDR3 DNA reads as TGCGCCAGCAGCCGAGGACAGGGTTCCGAGCAGTACTTC.